What follows is one T cell receptor (beta chain) and its context. The sample belongs to a study of blood T cell repertoires in COVID-19. The wider study: Italy, Spain and the United States were the sources of the convalescent and acute COVID-19 samples. PBMCs, B-cell-depleted T cells, or T cells were the source of the cDNA or gDNA that made up the material.

Per the original data handling: Amplification of reference gene primers was used by the study to estimate nucleated cell counts. The data were produced by immunoSEQ multiplex PCR, yet TCRdb's version contains in-frame clones alone and is incomplete. The DNA was the basis for D and trimming; V, J and clone size are from that table. This table holds approximately 79,000 clones, 84% found once. Sequences were obtained from peripheral blood. The clonotype originates from a woman between 50 and 59 years old with acute or convalescent COVID-19.

CDR3 coding DNA: TGTGCCAGCAGAGGTAGCGGGAGGAACACCGGGGAGCTGTTTTTT. Translation gives CASRGSGRNTGELFF. The chain is built from TRBV2 and TRBJ2-2, with TRBD2 identical over 9 bases. The V and J ends lost 6 bases and 1 base, in that order; junction bases with no gene match: 3. This CDR3 comprises 15 residues. Germline CDR1 SNHLY, CDR2 FYNNEI.